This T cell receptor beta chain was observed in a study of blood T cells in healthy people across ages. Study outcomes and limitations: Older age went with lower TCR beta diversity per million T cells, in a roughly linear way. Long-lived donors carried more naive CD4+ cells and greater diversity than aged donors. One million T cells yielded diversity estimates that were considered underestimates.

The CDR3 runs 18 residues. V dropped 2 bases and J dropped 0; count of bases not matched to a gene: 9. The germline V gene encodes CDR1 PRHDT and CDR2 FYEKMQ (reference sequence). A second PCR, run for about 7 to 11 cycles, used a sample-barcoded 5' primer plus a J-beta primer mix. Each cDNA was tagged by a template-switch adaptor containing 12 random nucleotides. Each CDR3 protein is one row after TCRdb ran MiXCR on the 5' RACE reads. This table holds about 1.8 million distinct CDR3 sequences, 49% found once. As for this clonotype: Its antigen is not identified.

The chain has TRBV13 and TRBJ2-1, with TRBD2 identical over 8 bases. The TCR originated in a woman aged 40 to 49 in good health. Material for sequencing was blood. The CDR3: CASSLYGSGAISYNEQFF. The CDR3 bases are TGTGCCAGCAGCTTATACGGTAGCGGGGCTATCTCCTACAATGAGCAGTTCTTC. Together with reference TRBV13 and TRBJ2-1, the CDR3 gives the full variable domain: AAGVIQSPRHLIKEKRETATLKCYPIPRHDTVYWYQQGPGQDPQFLISFYEKMQSDKGSIPDRFSAQQFSDYHSELNMSSLELGDSALYFCASSLYGSGAISYNEQFFGPGTRLTVL.